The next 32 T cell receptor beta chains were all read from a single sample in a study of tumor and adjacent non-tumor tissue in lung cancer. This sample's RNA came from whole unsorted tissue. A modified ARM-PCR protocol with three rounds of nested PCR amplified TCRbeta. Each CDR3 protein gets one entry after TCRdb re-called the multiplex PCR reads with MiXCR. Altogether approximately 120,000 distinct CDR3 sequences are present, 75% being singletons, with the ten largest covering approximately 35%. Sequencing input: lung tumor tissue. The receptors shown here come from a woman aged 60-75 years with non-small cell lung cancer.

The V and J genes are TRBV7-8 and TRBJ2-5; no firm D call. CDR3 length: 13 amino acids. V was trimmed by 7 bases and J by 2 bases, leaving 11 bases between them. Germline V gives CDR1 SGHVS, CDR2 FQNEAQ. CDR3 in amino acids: CASNNANQETQYF. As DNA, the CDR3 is TGTGCCAGCAACAATGCTAATCAAGAGACCCAGTACTTC.

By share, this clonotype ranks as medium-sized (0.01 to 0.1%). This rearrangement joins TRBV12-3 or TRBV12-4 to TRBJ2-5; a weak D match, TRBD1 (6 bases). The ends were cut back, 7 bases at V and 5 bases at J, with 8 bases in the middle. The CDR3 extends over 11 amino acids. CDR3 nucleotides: TGTGCCAGCACCCAGGGGGAGACCCAGTACTTC. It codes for CASTQGETQYF.

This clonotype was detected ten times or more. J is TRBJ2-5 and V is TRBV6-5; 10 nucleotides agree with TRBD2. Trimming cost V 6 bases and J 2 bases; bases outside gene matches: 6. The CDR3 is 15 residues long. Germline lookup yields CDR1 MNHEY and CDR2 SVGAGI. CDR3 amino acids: CASRTLAGIQETQYF. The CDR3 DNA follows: TGTGCCAGCAGAACACTAGCGGGGATTCAAGAGACCCAGTACTTC.

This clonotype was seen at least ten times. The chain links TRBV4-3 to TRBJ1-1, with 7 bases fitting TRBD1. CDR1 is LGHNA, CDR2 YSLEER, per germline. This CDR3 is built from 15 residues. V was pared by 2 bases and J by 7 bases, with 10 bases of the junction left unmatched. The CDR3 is CASSQKPQGTDEAFF. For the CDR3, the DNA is TGCGCCAGCAGCCAAAAACCCCAAGGGACAGATGAAGCTTTCTTT.

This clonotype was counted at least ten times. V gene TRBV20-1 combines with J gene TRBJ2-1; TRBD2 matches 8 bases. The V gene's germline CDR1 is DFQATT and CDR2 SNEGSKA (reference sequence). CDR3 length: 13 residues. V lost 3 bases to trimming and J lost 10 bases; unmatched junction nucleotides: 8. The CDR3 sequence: CSASGRDRREQFF. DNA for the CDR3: TGCAGTGCTAGCGGGAGGGATCGTAGGGAGCAGTTCTTC.

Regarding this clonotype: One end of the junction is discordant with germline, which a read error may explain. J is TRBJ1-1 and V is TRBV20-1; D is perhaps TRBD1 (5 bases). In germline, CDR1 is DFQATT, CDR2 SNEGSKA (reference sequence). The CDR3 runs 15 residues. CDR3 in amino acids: CTAREPGDRRTEAFF. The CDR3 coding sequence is TGCACTGCTAGAGAGCCGGGGGATCGTCGGACTGAAGCTTTCTTT.

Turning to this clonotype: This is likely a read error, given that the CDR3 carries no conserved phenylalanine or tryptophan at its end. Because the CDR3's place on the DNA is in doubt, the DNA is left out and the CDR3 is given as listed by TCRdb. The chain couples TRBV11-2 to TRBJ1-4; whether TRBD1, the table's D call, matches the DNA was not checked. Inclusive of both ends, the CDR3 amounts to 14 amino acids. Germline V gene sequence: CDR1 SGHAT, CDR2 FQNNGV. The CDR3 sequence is CASSSPDPGKKLFL.

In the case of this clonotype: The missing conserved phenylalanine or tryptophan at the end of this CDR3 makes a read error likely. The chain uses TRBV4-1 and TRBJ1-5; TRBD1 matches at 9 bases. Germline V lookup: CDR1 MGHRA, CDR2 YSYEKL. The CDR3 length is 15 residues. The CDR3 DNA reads TGCGTCAGCAGCCAAGGGACAGGGAGGACCCAGTCCCAGCATTAT. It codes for CVSSQGTGRTQSQHY.

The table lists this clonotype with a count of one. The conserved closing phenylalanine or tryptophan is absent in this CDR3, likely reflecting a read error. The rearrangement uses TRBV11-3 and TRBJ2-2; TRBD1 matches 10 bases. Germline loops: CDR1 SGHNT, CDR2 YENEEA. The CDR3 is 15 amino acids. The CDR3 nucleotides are TGTGTCAGCAGCCCTGGGACAGGGGTTACCGGGGAGCTGTTTTCT. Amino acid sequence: CVSSPGTGVTGELFS.

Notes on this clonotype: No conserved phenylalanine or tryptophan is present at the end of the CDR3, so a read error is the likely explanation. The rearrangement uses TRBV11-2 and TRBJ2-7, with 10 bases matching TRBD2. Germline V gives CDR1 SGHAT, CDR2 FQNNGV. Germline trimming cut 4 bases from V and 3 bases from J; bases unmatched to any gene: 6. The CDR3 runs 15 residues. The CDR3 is CASSYGTSGDYEQYL. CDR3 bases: TGTGCCAGCAGCTACGGAACTAGCGGGGACTACGAGCAGTACTTG.

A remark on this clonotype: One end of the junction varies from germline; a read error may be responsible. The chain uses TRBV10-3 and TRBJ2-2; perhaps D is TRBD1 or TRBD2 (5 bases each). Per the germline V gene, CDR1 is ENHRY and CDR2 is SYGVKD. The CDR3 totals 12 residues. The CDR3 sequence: CAIAGIIGDLFF. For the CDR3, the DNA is TGTGCCATCGCAGGGATAATCGGGGACCTGTTTTTT.

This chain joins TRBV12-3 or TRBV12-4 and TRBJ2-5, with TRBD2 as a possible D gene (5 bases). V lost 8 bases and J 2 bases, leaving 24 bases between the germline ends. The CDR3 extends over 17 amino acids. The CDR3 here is CASSIRTGCELQETQYF. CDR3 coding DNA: TGTGCCAGCTCCATAAGGACTGGCTGTGAGTTACAAGAGACCCAGTACTTC.

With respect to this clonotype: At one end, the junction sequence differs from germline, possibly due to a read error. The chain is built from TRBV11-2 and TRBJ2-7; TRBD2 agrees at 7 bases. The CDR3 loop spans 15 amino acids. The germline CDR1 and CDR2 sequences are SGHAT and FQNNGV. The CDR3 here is CASSLFSSGNDEQNF. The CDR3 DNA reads TGTGCCAGCAGCCTATTTTCGAGCGGGAACGACGAGCAGAACTTC.

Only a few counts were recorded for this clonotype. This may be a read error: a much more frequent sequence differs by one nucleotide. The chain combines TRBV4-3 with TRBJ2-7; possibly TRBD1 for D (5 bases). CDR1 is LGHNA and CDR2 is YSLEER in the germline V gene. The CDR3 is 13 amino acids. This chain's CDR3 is CASSQDRGYVQYF. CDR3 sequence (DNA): TGCGCCAGCAGCCAAGATAGGGGTTACGTGCAGTACTTC.

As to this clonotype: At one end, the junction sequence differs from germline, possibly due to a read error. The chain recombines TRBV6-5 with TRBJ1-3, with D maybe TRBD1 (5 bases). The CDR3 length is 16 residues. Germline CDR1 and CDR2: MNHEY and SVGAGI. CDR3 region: CASSYSTRDPGNIIYF. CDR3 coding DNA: TGTGCCAGCAGTTACTCGACCAGGGATCCTGGAAACATCATATATTTC.

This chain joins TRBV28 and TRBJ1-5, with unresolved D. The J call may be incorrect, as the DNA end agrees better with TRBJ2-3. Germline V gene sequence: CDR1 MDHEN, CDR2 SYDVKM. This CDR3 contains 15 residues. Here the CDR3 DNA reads TGTGCCAGCAGTTCCTTAGACGGCTTCAATCAGCCCCAGTATTTT. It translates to CASSSLDGFNQPQYF.

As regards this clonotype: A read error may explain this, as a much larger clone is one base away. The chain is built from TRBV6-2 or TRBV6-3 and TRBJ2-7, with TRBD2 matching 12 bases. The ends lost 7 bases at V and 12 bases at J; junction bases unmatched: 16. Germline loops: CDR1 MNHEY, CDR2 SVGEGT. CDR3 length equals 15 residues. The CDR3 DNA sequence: TGTGCCAGCACCGTTGACTCCCGCGGACTAGCGGGGACGTACTTC. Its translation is CASTVDSRGLAGTYF.

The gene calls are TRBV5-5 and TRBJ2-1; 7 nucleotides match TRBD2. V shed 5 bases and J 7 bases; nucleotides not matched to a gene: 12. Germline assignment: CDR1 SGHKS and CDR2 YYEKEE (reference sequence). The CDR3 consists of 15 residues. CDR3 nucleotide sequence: TGTGCCAGCAGGCTTGGACTAGTGTGGGGTAATGAGCAGTTCTTC. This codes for CASRLGLVWGNEQFF. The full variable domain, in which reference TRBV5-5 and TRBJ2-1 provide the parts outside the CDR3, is DAGVTQSPTHLIKTRGQQVTLRCSPISGHKSVSWYQQVLGQGPQFIFQYYEKEERGRGNFPDRFSARQFPNYSSELNVNALLLGDSALYLCASRLGLVWGNEQFFGPGTRLTVL.

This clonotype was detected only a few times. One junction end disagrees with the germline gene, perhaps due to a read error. The DNA for the CDR3 is TGTGCCAGCACCTTAGGTACAGGGGCCCACAATGAGCAGTTCTTC. Protein sequence: CASTLGTGAHNEQFF. The chain is built from TRBV11-2 and TRBJ2-1; the match to TRBD1 covers 7 bases. Germline V gene sequence: CDR1 SGHAT, CDR2 FQNNGV. The CDR3 spans 15 residues.

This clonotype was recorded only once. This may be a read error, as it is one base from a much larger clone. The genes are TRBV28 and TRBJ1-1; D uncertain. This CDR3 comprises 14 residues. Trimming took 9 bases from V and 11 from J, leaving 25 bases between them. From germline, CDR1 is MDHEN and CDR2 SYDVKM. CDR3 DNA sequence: TGTGCCAGGAGCCCTGGAGGGAGCCTCTACGGGGCTTTCTTT. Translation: CARSPGGSLYGAFF.

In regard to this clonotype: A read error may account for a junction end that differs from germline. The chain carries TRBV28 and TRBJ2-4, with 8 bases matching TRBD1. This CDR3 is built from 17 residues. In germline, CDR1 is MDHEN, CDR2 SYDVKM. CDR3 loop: CASSSPQGGLPKNIQHF. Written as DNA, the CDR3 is TGTGCCAGCAGTAGCCCACAGGGGGGACTCCCAAAAAACATTCAGCACTTC. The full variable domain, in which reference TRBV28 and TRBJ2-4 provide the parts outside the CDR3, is DVKVTQSSRYLVKRTGEKVFLECVQDMDHENMFWYRQDPGLGLRLIYFSYDVKMKEKGDIPEGYSVSREKKERFSLILESASTNQTSMYLCASSSPQGGLPKNIQHFGAGTRLSVL.

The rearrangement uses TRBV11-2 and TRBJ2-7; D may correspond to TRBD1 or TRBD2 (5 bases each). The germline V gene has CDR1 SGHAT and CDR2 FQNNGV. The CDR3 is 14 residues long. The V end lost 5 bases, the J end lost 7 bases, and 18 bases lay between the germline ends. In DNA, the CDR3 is TGTGCCAGCAGCCGGGATAGGGCAAGGGGAGAGCAGTACTTC. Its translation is CASSRDRARGEQYF.

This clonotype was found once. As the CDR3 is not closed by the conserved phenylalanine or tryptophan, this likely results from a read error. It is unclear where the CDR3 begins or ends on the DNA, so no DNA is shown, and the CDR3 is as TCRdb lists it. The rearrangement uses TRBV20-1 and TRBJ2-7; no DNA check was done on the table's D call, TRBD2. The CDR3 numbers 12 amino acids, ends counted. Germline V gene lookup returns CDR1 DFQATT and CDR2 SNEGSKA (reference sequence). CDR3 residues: CSASGQTGKQNL.

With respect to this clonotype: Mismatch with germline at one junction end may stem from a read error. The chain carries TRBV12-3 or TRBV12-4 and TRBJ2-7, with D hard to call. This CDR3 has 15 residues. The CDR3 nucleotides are TGTGCCAGCAGATACAGTCAGGAGAGCTCCTACGAGCAGAACTTC. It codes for CASRYSQESSYEQNF.

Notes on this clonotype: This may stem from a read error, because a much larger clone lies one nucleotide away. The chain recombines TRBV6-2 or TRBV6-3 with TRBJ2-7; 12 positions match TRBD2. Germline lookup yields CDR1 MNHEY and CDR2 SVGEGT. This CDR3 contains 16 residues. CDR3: CTSSYATSGSRDEQYF. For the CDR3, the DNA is TGTACCAGCAGTTACGCGACTAGCGGGAGTCGTGACGAGCAGTACTTC.

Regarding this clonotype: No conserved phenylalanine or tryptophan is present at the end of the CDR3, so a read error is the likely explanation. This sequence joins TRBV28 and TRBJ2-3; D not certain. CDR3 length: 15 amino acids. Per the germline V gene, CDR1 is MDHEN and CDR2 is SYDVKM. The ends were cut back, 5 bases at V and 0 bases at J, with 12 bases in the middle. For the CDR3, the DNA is TGTGCCAGCAGTCCGCCCCGCAGGAGCACAGATACGCAGTATTAT. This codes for CASSPPRRSTDTQYY.

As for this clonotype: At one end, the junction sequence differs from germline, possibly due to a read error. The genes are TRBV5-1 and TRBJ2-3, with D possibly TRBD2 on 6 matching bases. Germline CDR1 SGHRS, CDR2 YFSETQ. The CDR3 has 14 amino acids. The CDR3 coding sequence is TGCGCCAGCAGCCCCGGGACTGCTACAGATATGCAGTATTTT. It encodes CASSPGTATDMQYF.

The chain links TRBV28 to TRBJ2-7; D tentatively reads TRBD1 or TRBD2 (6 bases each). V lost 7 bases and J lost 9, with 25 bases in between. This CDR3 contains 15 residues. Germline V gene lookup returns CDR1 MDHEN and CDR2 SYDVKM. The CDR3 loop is CASNLGTWRGLGQYF. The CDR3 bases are TGTGCCAGCAATCTAGGGACATGGAGGGGGTTGGGGCAGTACTTC.

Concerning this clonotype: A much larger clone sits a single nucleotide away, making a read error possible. CDR3 protein: CASSPGTSSPRPSEQYF. The DNA for the CDR3 is TGTGCCAGCAGCCCCGGGACTAGCAGCCCCCGGCCCAGCGAGCAGTACTTC. V usage is TRBV5-4 and J usage is TRBJ2-7; 9 nucleotides agree with TRBD2. Germline CDR1 and CDR2: SGHNT and YYREEE (reference sequence). The CDR3 extends over 17 amino acids. V gave up 4 bases and J gave up 6 bases; unmatched junction bases: 17.

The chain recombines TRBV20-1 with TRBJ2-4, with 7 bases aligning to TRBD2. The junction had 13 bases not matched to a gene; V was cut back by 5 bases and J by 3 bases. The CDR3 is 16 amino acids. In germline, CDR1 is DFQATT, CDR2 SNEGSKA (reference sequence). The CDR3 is CSASSRGERLKNIQYF. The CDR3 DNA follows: TGCAGTGCTTCGTCACGGGGGGAAAGGCTCAAAAACATTCAGTACTTC.

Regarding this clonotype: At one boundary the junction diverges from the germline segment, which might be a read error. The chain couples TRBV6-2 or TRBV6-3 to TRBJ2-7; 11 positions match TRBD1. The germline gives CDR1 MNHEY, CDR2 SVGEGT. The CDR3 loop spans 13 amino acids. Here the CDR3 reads CTSSGQGAYEQYF. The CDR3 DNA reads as TGTACCAGCAGTGGACAGGGGGCGTACGAGCAGTACTTC.

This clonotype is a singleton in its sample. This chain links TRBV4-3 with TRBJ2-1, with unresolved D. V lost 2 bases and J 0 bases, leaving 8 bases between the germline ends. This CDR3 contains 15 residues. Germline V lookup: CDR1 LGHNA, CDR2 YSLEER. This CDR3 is CASSQYLISYNEQFF. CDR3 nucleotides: TGCGCCAGCAGCCAATATCTGATCTCCTACAATGAGCAGTTCTTC.